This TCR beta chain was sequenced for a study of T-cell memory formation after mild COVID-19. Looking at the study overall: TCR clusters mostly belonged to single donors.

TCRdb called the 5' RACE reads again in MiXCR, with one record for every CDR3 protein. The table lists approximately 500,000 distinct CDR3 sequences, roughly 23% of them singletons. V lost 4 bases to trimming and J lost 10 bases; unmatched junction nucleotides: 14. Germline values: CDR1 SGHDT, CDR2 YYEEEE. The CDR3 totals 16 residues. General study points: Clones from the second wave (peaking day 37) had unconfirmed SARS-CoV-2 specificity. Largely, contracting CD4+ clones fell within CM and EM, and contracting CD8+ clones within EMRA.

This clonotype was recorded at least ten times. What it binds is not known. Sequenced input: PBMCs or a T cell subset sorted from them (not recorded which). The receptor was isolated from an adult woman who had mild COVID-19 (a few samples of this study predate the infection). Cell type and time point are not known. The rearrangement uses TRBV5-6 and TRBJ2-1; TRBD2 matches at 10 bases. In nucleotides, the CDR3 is TGTGCCAGCAGCCCAGTCGGGCCTAGCGGGAGTTACGAGCAGTTCTTC. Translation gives CASSPVGPSGSYEQFF.